This T cell receptor (beta chain) stems from a study of T cell changes during pregnancy in multiple sclerosis. CDR3 length: 13 residues. V lost 4 bases, J lost 4 bases, and 13 bases lay in between. The germline gives CDR1 GTSNPN, CDR2 SVGIG (reference sequence). TCRdb's copy holds only in-frame clones and misses some; the assay was immunoSEQ multiplex PCR. Among about 32,000 clones, 85% to 95% were seen once, and the ten largest hold around 0.42%. V is TRBV30 and J is TRBJ1-1, with D maybe TRBD1 (5 bases). Sequenced material: CD4+ T cells from peripheral blood mononuclear cells, taken in the second trimester of pregnancy. The clonotype comes from a female donor with multiple sclerosis, enrolled in a pregnancy study. In nucleotides, the CDR3 is TGTGCCTGGAATGTCCTAAGGGGCACTGAAGCTTTCTTT. Translated: CAWNVLRGTEAFF.